Reported below is one TCR beta chain. The CDR3 sequence is 13 residues long. Germline V gene data show CDR1 as SQVTM and CDR2 as ANQGSEA. Trimming took off 4 bases at V and 0 bases at J, with 10 bases between the two ends. The data were produced by immunoSEQ multiplex PCR, yet TCRdb's version contains in-frame clones alone and is incomplete. The sample has nearly 1,000,000 clones; less than 85% are singletons. The source of the sample is a study of shared clonotypes between healthy human individuals. Turning to the study itself: The cohort had a couple of women and three men, ages 18 to 49.

CD45RA+ naive and CD45RA-negative memory subsets were separated from CD4+ cells. The sample comprised memory CD4+ T cells sorted from blood. Subset: CD45RA-negative fraction. V gene TRBV29-1 combines with J gene TRBJ2-7; D is undetermined. This TCR was recovered from a man aged 18 to 35 in good health. The CDR3 loop is CSVVGRYSYEQYF. CDR3 coding DNA: TGCAGCGTTGTCGGACGGTACTCCTACGAGCAGTACTTC.